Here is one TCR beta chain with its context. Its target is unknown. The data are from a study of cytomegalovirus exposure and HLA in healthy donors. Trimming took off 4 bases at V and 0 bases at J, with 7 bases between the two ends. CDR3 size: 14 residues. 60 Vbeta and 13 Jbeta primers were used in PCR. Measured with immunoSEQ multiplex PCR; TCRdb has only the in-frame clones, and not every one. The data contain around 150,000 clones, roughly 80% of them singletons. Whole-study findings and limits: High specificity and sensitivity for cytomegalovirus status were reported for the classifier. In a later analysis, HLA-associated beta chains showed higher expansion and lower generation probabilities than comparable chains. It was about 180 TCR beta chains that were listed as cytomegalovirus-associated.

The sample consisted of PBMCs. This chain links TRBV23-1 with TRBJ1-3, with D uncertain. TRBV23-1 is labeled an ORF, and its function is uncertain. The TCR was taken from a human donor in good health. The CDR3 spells CASSLRDSGNTIYF. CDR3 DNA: TGCGCCAGCAGTCTTCGAGACTCTGGAAACACCATATATTTT.